This T cell receptor beta chain came from a study of blood T cell repertoires in COVID-19. Study at large: There were acute and convalescent COVID-19 samples, and they came from the United States, Italy and Spain. From T cells, B-cell-depleted T cells, or PBMCs came the material, which was cDNA or gDNA.

This CDR3 has 13 amino acids. From germline, CDR1 is ENHRY and CDR2 SYGVKD. V dropped 0 bases and J dropped 7 bases, with 4 bases sitting between them. Source study methods: Estimates of nucleated cell counts were drawn from the amplification of reference gene primers. Sequenced by immunoSEQ multiplex PCR; TCRdb stores in-frame clones only, minus some. For V, J and clone size, that table is used; D and trimming come from the DNA. The sample records 25,000 to 35,000 clones, nearly 90% being singletons. The genes are TRBV10-3 and TRBJ1-6; D is unresolved. The source of this sequence is a human donor in a cohort sampled during active COVID-19. The sequenced sample was peripheral blood. CDR3 sequence (DNA): TGTGCCATCAGTGAGTCCAGGAATTCACCCCTCCACTTT. This codes for CAISESRNSPLHF.